The rows below give T cell receptor beta chains drawn from one sample of a study of monozygotic twins with inflammatory bowel disease. TCRdb reworked the 5' RACE reads into one entry per CDR3 protein, no DNA. In all, the sample yields roughly 90,000 distinct CDR3 sequences. The sample taken for sequencing was blood. These receptors came from a human donor with ulcerative colitis or Crohn's disease, or a healthy co-twin of an affected twin (not recorded which). Each CDR3 is given with its conserved first and last residue.

TRBJ2-3,TRBV7-9,CASTRGGNTDTQYF
TRBJ2-1,TRBV19,CASSIGYRTNDEQFF
TRBJ1-4,TRBV6-5,CASSHWTATNEKLFF
TRBJ2-5,TRBV20-1,CSARDFRGGETQYF
TRBJ2-3,TRBV7-2,CASSFSGARGDTQYF
TRBJ1-5,TRBV6-1,CASSAQGYPNQPQHF
TRBJ2-2,TRBV7-8,CASSARTGSGELFF
TRBJ1-5,TRBV5-1,CASSLTGEENQPQHF
TRBJ2-7,TRBV10-2,CASRAGSTYEQYF
TRBJ1-2,TRBV5-1,CASSLEGGRGYTF
TRBJ2-1,TRBV5-1,CASSITGTGLINEQFF
TRBJ1-6,TRBV20-1,CSARGRQHNSPLHF
TRBJ2-5,TRBV5-1,CASSVRNIQETQYF
TRBJ2-1,TRBV5-1,CASSLEGSSYNEQFF
TRBJ2-5,TRBV5-4,CASSPTVSQETQYF
TRBJ2-5,TRBV2,CASSRVGRVETQYF
TRBJ2-3,TRBV11-2,CASSFSGGASTDTQYF
TRBJ2-7,TRBV5-6,CASSDRQEGQYF
TRBJ1-2,TRBV7-9,CASSAALGANYGYTF
TRBJ2-5,TRBV11-2,CASSLGQYKYQETQYF
TRBJ1-5,TRBV7-2,CASRRDTSPQHF
TRBJ2-2,TRBV2,CASSAMSGVSGELFF
TRBJ2-1,TRBV28,CASSRPSSYNEQFF
TRBJ1-2,TRBV28,CASSLGGNYGYTF
TRBJ2-7,TRBV7-3,CASSRAAGLQYF
TRBJ2-7,TRBV6-1,CASSKDRGSVHEQYF
TRBJ2-3,TRBV20-1,CSARYDSGADTQYF
TRBJ2-5,TRBV6-5,CASSYSAGTGETQYF
TRBJ1-1,TRBV9,CASSVGQTMNTEAFF
TRBJ2-7,TRBV2,CASSAIQGPSYEQYF
TRBJ1-1,TRBV18,CASSPPLTGWGTEAFF
TRBJ1-2,TRBV7-9,CASSLGPDRVGNGYTF
TRBJ2-2,TRBV5-1,CASSQAFEAGELFF
TRBJ1-2,TRBV3-1,CASSRLGGKDGYTF
TRBJ2-1,TRBV7-2,CASSLGVQRPYNEQFF
TRBJ1-6,TRBV18,CASSLQNWTPLHF
TRBJ2-5,TRBV5-5,CASSFTGGQETQYF
TRBJ2-7,TRBV5-1,CASSLRQGGRSEQYF
TRBJ2-1,TRBV7-7,CASSLGGGQLDYEQFF
TRBJ2-2,TRBV21-1,CASSPPGTGVTGELFF
TRBJ2-1,TRBV7-6,CASSGLRDRGPNEQFF
TRBJ1-2,TRBV7-2,CASSLQGNYGYTF
TRBJ1-2,TRBV29-1,CSVFQSSYGYTF
TRBJ2-7,TRBV11-2,CASSSLRTDPYEQYF
TRBJ1-2,TRBV20-1,CSASSGQNSYGYTF
TRBJ2-2,TRBV4-2,CASSYPVEIMNTGELFF
TRBJ2-3,TRBV11-2,CASIPSGGAVPDTQYF
TRBJ2-5,TRBV12-5,CASGLGSADPKETQYF
TRBJ1-6,TRBV7-2,CASSSTGTGGLPLHF
TRBJ2-1,TRBV20-1,CSARTGTGSYNEQFF
TRBJ1-1,TRBV7-8,CASSLALRGNTEAFF
TRBJ2-7,TRBV5-1,CASKNLISGLYEQYF